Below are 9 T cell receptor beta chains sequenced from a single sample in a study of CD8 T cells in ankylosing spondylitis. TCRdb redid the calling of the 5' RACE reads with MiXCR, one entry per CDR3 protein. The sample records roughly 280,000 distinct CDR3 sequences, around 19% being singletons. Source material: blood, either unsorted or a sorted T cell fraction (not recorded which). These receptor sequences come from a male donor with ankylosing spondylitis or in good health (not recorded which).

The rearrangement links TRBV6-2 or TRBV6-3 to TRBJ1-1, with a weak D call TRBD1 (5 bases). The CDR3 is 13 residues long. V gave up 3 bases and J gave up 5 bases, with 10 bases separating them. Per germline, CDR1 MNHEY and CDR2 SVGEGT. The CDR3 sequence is CASSYGRGTEAFF. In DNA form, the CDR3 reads TGTGCCAGCAGTTATGGGAGGGGAACTGAAGCTTTCTTT.

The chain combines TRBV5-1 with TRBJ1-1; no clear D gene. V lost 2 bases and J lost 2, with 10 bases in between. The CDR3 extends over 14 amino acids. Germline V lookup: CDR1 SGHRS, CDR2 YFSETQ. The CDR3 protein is CASSFADPNTEAFF. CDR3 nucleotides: TGCGCCAGCAGCTTCGCGGACCCTAACACTGAAGCTTTCTTT.

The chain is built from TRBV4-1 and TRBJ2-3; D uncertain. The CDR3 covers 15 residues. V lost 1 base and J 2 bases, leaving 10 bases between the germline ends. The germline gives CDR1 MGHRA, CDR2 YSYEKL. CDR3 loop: CASSQGQGLTDTQYF. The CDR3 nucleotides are TGCGCCAGCAGCCAAGGGCAAGGCCTCACAGATACGCAGTATTTT.

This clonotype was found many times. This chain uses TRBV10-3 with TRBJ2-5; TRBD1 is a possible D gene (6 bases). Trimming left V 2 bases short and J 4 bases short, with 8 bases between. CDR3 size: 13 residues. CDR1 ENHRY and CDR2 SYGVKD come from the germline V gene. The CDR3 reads CAISEGGGETQYF. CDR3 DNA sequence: TGTGCCATCAGTGAGGGGGGCGGAGAGACCCAGTACTTC.

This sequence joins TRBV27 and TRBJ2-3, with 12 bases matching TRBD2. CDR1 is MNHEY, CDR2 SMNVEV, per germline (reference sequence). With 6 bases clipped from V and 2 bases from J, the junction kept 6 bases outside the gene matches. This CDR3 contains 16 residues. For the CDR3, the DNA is TGTGCCAGCAGCGTGACTAGCGGGGGCCCCACAGATACGCAGTATTTT. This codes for CASSVTSGGPTDTQYF.

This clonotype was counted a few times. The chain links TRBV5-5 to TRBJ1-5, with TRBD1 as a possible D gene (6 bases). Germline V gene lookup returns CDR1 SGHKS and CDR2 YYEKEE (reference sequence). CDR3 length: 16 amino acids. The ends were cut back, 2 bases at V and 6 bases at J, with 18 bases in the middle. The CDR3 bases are TGTGCCAGCAGCTTAGGGGACATGGGGCTGGGTCAGCCCCAGCATTTT. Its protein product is CASSLGDMGLGQPQHF.

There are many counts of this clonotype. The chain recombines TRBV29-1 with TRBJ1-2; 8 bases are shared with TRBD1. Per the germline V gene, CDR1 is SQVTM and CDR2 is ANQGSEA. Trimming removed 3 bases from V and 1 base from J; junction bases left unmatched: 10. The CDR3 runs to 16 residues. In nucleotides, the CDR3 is TGCAGCGTTGAGGGTAACACAGGGGGATATAACTATGGCTACACCTTC. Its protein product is CSVEGNTGGYNYGYTF.

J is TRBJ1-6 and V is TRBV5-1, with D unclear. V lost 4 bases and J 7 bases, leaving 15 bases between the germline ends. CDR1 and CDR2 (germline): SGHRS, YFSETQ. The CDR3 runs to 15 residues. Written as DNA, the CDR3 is TGCGCCAGCAGCCTGGGAGAGGGAAAGAATTCACCCCTCCACTTT. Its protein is CASSLGEGKNSPLHF.

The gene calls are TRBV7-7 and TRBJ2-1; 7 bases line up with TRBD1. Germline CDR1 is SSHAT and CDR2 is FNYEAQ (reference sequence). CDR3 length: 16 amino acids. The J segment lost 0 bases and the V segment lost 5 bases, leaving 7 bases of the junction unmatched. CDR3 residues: CASSEQGKSSYNEQFF. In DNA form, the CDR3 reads TGTGCCAGCAGCGAACAGGGGAAAAGCTCCTACAATGAGCAGTTCTTC.